The clone carrying this T cell receptor beta chain has ten or more counts. Its antigen is unknown. TCRdb used MiXCR to reprocess the RACE reads, holding one entry per CDR3 protein. The data show around 82,000 distinct CDR3 sequences, 6.5% to 8% seen once. The J segment lost 4 bases and the V segment lost 3 bases, leaving 8 bases of the junction unmatched. Germline V lookup: CDR1 SQVTM, CDR2 ANQGSEA. This CDR3 comprises 15 residues. Time point given: patch test 2, 6 weeks after DPC sensitization. Specified treatment: therapeutic diphenylcyclopropenone sensitization with weekly scalp DPC. These data belong to a study of human T cells and chemical hapten exposure. Findings and caveats of the study: No alteration of TCRs above 1 in 1000 frequency was seen with DPC sensitization.

Sample: whole blood, taken in connection with sensitization to the hapten diphenylcyclopropenone (DPC). This clonotype was sampled from a woman aged 30 to 39 with alopecia areata. Some clones in this sample may be carry-over from other donors' samples. The chain is built from TRBV29-1 and TRBJ2-3; 9 positions agree with TRBD2. CDR3 bases: TGCAGCGTTGATGGGGGTAGCGGGGGACCAGATACGCAGTATTTT. Protein product: CSVDGGSGGPDTQYF.